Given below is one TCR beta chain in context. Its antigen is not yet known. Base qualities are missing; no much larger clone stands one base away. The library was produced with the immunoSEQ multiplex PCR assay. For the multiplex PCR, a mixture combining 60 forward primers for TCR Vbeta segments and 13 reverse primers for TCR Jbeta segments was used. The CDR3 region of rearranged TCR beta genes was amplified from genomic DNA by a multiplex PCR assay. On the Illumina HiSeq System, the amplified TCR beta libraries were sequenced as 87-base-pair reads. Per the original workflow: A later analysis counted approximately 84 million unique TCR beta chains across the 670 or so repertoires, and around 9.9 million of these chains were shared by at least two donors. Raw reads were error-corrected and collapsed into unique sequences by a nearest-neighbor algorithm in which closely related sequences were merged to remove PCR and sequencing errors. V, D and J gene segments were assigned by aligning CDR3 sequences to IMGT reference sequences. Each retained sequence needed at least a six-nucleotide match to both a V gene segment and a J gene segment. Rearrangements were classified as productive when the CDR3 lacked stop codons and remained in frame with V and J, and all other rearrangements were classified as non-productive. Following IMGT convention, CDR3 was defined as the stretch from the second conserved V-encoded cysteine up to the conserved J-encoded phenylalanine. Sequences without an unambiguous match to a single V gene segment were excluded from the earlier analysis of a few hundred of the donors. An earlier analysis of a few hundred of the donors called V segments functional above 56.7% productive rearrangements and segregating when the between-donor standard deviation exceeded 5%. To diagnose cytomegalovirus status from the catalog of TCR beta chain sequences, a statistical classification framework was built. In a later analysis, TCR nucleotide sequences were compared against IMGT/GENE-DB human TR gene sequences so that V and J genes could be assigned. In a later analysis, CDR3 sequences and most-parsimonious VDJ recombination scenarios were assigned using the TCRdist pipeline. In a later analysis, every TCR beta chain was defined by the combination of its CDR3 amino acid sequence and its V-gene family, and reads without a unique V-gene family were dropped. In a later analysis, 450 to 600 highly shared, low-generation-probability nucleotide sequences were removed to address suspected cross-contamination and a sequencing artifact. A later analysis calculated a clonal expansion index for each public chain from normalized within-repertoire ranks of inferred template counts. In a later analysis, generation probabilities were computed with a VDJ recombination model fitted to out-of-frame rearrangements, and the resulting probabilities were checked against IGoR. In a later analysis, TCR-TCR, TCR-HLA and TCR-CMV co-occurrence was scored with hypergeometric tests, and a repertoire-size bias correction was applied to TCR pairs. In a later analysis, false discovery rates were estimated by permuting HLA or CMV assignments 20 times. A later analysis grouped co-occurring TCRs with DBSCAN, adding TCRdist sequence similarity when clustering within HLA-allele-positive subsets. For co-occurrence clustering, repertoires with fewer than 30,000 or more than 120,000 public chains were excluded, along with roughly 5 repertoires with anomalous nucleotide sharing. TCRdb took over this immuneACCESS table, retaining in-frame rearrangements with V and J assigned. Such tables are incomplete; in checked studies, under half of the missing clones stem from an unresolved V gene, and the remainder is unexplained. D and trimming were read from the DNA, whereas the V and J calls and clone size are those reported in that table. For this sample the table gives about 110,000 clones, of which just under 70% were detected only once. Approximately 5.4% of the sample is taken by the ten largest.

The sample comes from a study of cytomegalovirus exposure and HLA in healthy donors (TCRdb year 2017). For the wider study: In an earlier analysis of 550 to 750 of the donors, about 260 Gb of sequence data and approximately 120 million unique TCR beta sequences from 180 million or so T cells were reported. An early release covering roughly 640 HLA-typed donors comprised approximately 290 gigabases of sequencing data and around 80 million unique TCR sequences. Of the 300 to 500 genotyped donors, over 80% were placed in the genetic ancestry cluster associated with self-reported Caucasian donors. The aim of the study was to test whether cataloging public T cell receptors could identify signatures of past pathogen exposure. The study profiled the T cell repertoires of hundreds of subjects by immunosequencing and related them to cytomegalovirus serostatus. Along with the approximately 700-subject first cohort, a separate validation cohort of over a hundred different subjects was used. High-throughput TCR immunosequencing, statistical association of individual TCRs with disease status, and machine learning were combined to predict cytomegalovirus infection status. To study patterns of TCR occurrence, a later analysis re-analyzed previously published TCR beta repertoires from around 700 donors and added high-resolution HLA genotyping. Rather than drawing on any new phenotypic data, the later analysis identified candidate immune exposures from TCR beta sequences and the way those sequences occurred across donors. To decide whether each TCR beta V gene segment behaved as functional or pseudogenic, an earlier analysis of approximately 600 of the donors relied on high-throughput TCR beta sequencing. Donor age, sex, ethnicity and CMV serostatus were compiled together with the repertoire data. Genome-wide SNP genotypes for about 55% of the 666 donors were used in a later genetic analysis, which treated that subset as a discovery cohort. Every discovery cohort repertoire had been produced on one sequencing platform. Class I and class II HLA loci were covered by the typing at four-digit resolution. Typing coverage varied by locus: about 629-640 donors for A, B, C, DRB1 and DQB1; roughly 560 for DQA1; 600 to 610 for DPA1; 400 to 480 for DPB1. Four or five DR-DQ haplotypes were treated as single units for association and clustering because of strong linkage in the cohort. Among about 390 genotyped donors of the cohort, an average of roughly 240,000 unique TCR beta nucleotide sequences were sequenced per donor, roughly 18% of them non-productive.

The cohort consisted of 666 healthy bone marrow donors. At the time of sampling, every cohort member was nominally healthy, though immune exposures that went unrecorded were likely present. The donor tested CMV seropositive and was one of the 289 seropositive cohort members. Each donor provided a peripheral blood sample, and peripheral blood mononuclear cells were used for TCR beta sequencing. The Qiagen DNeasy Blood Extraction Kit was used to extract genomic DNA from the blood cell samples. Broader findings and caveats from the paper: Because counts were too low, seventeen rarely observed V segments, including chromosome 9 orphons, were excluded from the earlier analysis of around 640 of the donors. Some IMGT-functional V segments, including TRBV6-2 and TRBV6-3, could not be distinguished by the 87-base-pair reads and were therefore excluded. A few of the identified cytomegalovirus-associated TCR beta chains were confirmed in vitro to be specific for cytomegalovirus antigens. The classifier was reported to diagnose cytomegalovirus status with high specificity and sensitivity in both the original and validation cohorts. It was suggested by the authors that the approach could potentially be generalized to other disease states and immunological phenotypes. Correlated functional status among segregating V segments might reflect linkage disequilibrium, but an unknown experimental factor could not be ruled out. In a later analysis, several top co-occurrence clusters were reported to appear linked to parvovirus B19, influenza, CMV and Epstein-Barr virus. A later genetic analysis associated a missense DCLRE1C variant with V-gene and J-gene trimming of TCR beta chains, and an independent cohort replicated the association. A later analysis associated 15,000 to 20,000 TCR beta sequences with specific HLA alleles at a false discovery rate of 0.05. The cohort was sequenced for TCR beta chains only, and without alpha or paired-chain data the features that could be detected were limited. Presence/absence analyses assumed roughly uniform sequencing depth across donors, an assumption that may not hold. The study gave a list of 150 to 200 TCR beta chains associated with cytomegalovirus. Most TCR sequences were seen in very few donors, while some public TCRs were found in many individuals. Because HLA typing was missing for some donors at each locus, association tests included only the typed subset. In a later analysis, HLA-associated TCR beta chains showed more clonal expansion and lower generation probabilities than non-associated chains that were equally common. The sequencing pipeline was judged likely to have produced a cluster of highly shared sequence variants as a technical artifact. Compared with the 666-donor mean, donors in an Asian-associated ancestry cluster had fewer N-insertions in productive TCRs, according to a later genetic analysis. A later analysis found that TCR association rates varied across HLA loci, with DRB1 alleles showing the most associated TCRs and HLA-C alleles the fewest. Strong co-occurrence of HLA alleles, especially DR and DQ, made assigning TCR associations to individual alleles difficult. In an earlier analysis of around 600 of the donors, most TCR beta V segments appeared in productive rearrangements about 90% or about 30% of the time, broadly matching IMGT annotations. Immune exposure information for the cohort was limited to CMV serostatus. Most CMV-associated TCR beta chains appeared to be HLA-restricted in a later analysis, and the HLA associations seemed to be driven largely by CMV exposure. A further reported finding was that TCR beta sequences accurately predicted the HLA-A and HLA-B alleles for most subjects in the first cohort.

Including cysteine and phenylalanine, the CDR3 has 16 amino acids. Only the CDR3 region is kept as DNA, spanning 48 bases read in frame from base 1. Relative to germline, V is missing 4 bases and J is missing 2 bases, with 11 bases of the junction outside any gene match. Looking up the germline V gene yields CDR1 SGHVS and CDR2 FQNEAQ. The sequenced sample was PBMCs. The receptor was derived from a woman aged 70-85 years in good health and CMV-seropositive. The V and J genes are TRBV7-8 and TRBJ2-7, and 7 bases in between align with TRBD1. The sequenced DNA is TGTGCCAGCAGCTACTTGACAGGGACCCCAACCTACGAGCAGTACTTC. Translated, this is CASSYLTGTPTYEQYF.